This paragraph covers one T cell receptor (beta chain) sequence. The V gene's germline CDR1 is MNHEY and CDR2 SMNVEV (reference sequence). V was trimmed by 0 bases and J by 2 bases, leaving 5 bases between them. This CDR3 has 15 residues. These data come from a study of blood T cell repertoires in COVID-19. Study information: PBMCs, B-cell-depleted T cells, or T cells were the source of the cDNA or gDNA that made up the material.

Produced via immunoSEQ multiplex PCR; TCRdb's table is partial and in-frame only. The profile shows about 200,000 clones, 65% to 85% of them singletons. This TCR was sampled from a human donor in a cohort sampled during active COVID-19. Sequencing was carried out using peripheral blood. The rearrangement joins TRBV27 to TRBJ1-6; D is uncertain. The CDR3 sequence: CASSLSLPYNSPLHF. CDR3 DNA: TGTGCCAGCAGTTTATCCCTACCCTATAATTCACCCCTCCACTTT.